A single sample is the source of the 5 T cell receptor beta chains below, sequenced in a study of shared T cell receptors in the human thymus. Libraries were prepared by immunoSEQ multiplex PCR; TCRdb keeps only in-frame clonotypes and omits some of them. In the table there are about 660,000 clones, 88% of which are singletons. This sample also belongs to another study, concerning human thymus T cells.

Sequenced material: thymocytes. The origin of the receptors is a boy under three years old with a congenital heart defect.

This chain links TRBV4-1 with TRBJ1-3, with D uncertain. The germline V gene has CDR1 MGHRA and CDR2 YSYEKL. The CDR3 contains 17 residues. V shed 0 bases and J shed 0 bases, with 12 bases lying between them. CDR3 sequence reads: CASSQDDDNSSGNTIYF. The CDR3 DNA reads TGCGCCAGCAGCCAAGATGATGACAACAGCTCTGGAAACACCATATATTTT.

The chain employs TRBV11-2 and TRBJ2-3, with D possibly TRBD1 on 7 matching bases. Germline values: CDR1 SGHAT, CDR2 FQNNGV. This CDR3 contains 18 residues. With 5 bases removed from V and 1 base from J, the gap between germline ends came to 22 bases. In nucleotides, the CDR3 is TGTGCCAGCAGCCCGAGCCGACAGGGTTGGGAGGGCACAGATACGCAGTATTTT. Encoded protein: CASSPSRQGWEGTDTQYF.

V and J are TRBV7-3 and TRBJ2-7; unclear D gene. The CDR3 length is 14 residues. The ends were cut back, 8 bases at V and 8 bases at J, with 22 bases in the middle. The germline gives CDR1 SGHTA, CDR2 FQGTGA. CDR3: CASAAHGARVQQYF. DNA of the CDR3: TGTGCCAGCGCGGCCCACGGAGCCCGCGTCCAGCAGTACTTC.

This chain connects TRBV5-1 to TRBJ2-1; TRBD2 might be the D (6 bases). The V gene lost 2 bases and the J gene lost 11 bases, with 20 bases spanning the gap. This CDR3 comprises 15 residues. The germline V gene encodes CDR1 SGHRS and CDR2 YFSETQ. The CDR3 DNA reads TGCGCCAGCAGCTTCACTCCACCTCCCGGGACTCAGCAGTTCTTC. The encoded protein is CASSFTPPPGTQQFF.

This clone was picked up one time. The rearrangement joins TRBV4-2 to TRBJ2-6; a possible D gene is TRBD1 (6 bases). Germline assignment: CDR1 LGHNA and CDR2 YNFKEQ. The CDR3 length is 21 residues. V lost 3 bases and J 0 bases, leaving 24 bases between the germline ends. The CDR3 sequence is CASSQTRHGRDTYSGANVLTF. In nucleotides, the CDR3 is TGTGCCAGCAGCCAGACGCGACATGGACGGGACACGTACTCTGGGGCCAACGTCCTGACTTTC.